These 16 T cell receptor beta chains were all obtained from the same sample, sequenced in a study of blood T cell repertoires in COVID-19. The data were produced by immunoSEQ multiplex PCR, yet TCRdb's version contains in-frame clones alone and is incomplete. The sample comprises over 85,000 clones, 88% of which are singletons, and roughly 8.1% rests with the top ten. The material sequenced was peripheral blood. The receptors come from a woman aged 65 to 85 with acute or convalescent COVID-19.

The genes are TRBV11-3 and TRBJ2-1; 7 bases fit TRBD2. The CDR3 is made up of 14 amino acids. With V trimmed by 6 bases and J by 8 bases, 10 bases remained unmatched. Looked up from germline, CDR1 is SGHNT and CDR2 is YENEEA. CDR3 nucleotides: TGTGCCAGCAGTTCGCGGGAGAGGCGGCATGAGCAGTTCTTC. Translated, it gives CASSSRERRHEQFF. The variable domain in full, with the rest retrieved from reference TRBV11-3 and TRBJ2-1, is EAGVVQSPRYKIIEKKQPVAFWCNPISGHNTLYWYLQNLGQGPELLIRYENEEAVDDSQLPKDRFSAERLKGVDSTLKIQPAELGDSAVYLCASSSRERRHEQFFGPGTRLTVL.

This CDR3 is CASSRRQGWERTEAFF. Written as DNA, the CDR3 is TGTGCCAGCTCACGACGACAGGGATGGGAACGCACTGAAGCTTTCTTT. The chain links TRBV18 to TRBJ1-1; TRBD1 agrees at 7 bases. The CDR3 covers 16 residues. Germline V gene data show CDR1 as KGHSH and CDR2 as LQKENI. Trimming cost V 4 bases and J 4 bases; bases outside gene matches: 12.

The chain recombines TRBV27 with TRBJ2-1; 11 bases map to TRBD2. V lost 5 bases, J lost 1 base, and 10 bases stayed unmatched. CDR3 length: 18 residues. Germline V gives CDR1 MNHEY, CDR2 SMNVEV (reference sequence). The CDR3 nucleotides are TGTGCCAGCAGTCCCTCACCCTTAGCGGGAGGGTCCTACAATGAGCAGTTCTTC. This translates into CASSPSPLAGGSYNEQFF.

The chain has TRBV5-4 and TRBJ2-7, with 9 positions matching TRBD2. With V trimmed by 4 bases and J by 2 bases, 7 bases remained unmatched. CDR1 and CDR2 (germline): SGHNT, YYREEE (reference sequence). The CDR3 contains 15 residues. Here the CDR3 reads CASSPRTSDTYEQYF. In nucleotides, the CDR3 is TGTGCCAGCAGCCCCAGGACTAGCGACACCTACGAGCAGTACTTC.

The genes are TRBV12-3 or TRBV12-4 and TRBJ2-7; the D is unclear. The CDR3 is made up of 12 amino acids. The V and J ends lost 0 bases and 6 bases respectively, with 6 bases between them. CDR3 region: CASSLAAGEQYF. CDR3 nucleotides: TGTGCCAGCAGTTTAGCCGCCGGCGAGCAGTACTTC.

This sequence joins TRBV11-3 and TRBJ2-1, with D perhaps matching TRBD1 (6 bases). CDR1 SGHNT and CDR2 YENEEA come from the germline V gene. The length of the CDR3 is 15 residues. V was cut by 5 bases and J by 0 bases, with 11 bases left in between. The CDR3 loop is CASSHRDNSYNEQFF. CDR3 in DNA: TGTGCCAGCAGCCACCGGGACAACTCCTACAATGAGCAGTTCTTC.

The J gene is TRBJ2-7, the V gene TRBV20-1; 8 nucleotides line up with TRBD1. Germline trimming cut 4 bases from V and 7 bases from J; bases unmatched to any gene: 3. There are 11 residues in the CDR3. In germline, CDR1 is DFQATT, CDR2 SNEGSKA (reference sequence). CDR3 residues: CSAKTGVEQYF. The CDR3 nucleotides read TGCAGTGCTAAGACAGGGGTTGAGCAGTACTTC.

The chain recombines TRBV7-2 with TRBJ2-5, with no clear D. V lost 1 base and J 2 bases, leaving 11 bases between the germline ends. This CDR3 spans 15 amino acids. Germline V lookup: CDR1 SGHTA, CDR2 FQGNSA. As DNA, the CDR3 is TGTGCCAGCAGCTTAGAAGGCTCACAGCAAGAGACCCAGTACTTC. As protein: CASSLEGSQQETQYF.

The chain links TRBV27 to TRBJ1-2; 7 nucleotides match TRBD1. The CDR3 consists of 12 residues. CDR1 is MNHEY, CDR2 SMNVEV, per germline (reference sequence). Unmatched junction bases numbered 5, after V lost 5 bases and J lost 8 bases. The CDR3: CASSNRGLGYTF. The CDR3 region has the DNA TGTGCCAGCAGTAACAGGGGTCTGGGCTACACCTTC.

The CDR3 here is CASTKDRLANTGELFF. The CDR3 DNA is TGTGCCAGTACCAAGGACAGGTTGGCGAACACCGGGGAGCTGTTTTTT. The V call is TRBV19, the J call TRBJ2-2; 7 nucleotides match TRBD1. The germline gives CDR1 LNHDA, CDR2 SQIVND (reference sequence). Losses at the gene ends were 7 bases for V and 0 bases for J; bases not matched to a gene: 8. The CDR3 runs 16 residues.

The chain couples TRBV25-1 to TRBJ1-2; 8 bases match TRBD1. This CDR3 is built from 15 residues. With V trimmed by 3 bases and J by 3 bases, 6 bases remained unmatched. Germline V gene data show CDR1 as MGHDK and CDR2 as SYGVNS. CDR3 region: CASSDFPGGDYGYTF. In DNA, the CDR3 is TGTGCCAGCAGTGATTTCCCAGGGGGCGACTATGGCTACACCTTC.

J is TRBJ1-5 and V is TRBV10-1; unclear D gene. CDR3 length: 13 residues. V lost 2 bases and J lost 4, with 6 bases in between. Germline lookup yields CDR1 WNHNN and CDR2 SYGVQD (reference sequence). CDR3 in amino acids: CASSERGNQPQHF. The CDR3, as DNA: TGCGCCAGCAGTGAGCGAGGTAATCAGCCCCAGCATTTT.

J is TRBJ1-4 and V is TRBV28; TRBD1 matches 10 bases. The germline CDR1 and CDR2 sequences are MDHEN and SYDVKM. CDR3 length: 15 residues. V lost 2 bases and J lost 8; bases outside the gene matches: 5. This CDR3 is CASSLPTGGSEKLFF. CDR3 sequence (DNA): TGTGCCAGCAGTTTACCGACAGGGGGCTCCGAAAAACTGTTTTTT.

The chain carries TRBV3-1 (or the pseudogene TRBV3-2) and TRBJ1-2, with a weak D call TRBD1 (5 bases). V gave up 0 bases and J gave up 4 bases, with 12 bases separating them. Germline V gene lookup returns CDR1 LGHDT and CDR2 YNNKEL (reference sequence). The CDR3 has 15 residues. The CDR3 DNA reads as TGTGCCAGCAGCCAAGAGACCATCGACAGCTATGGCTACACCTTC. This codes for CASSQETIDSYGYTF.

The gene calls are TRBV11-2 and TRBJ2-5; TRBD2 agrees at 12 bases. J lost 5 bases, V lost 1 base, and 2 bases had no gene match. CDR1 SGHAT and CDR2 FQNNGV come from the germline V gene. The CDR3 consists of 15 residues. The CDR3 coding sequence is TGTGCCAGCAGCTTAGGACTAGCGGGAGTTGAGACCCAGTACTTC. Its protein is CASSLGLAGVETQYF.

The chain recombines TRBV2 with TRBJ1-1, with TRBD1 matching over 8 bases. V was clipped by 8 bases and J by 0 bases; unmatched bases: 8. Germline values: CDR1 SNHLY, CDR2 FYNNEI. This CDR3 contains 15 residues. Written as DNA, the CDR3 is TGTGCCAGCCATGCGGACAGGGCCGTGAACACTGAAGCTTTCTTT. Translated, it gives CASHADRAVNTEAFF.